This passage covers 9 T cell receptor beta chains from one sample sequenced in a study of CD8 T cells in ankylosing spondylitis. TCRdb reprocessed the 5' RACE reads with MiXCR, giving one entry per CDR3 protein. The sample lists 210,000 or so distinct CDR3 sequences, about 26% occurring once. Sequencing input: blood, either unsorted or a sorted T cell fraction (not recorded which). The receptors were sampled from a male donor with ankylosing spondylitis or in good health (not recorded which).

This clonotype was counted ten times or more. V and J are TRBV3-1 and TRBJ1-5; 7 bases are shared with TRBD1. Trimming cost V 5 bases and J 0 bases; bases outside gene matches: 4. The CDR3 covers 15 residues. Germline-derived CDR1 and CDR2 are LGHDT and YNNKEL (reference sequence). The DNA of the CDR3 is TGTGCCAGCAGCGACGGACAGGATAGCAATCAGCCCCAGCATTTT. This gives the protein CASSDGQDSNQPQHF.

The chain recombines TRBV28 with TRBJ2-5; 11 bases agree with TRBD2. This CDR3 comprises 16 residues. Germline V CDR1 and CDR2: MDHEN, SYDVKM. With 3 bases clipped from V and 5 bases from J, the junction kept 8 bases outside the gene matches. The chain's CDR3 is CASSFVAGGPGETQYF. CDR3 in DNA: TGTGCCAGCAGTTTTGTAGCGGGAGGGCCCGGGGAGACCCAGTACTTC.

This clonotype was counted many times. V is TRBV5-1 and J is TRBJ1-5, with D perhaps TRBD1 (5 bases). The V and J ends lost 5 bases and 4 bases respectively, with 16 bases between them. The V gene's germline CDR1 is SGHRS and CDR2 YFSETQ. The CDR3 contains 15 residues. In nucleotides, the CDR3 is TGCGCCAGCAGTTTGCAGGGAAAGGGAAATCAGCCCCAGCATTTT. It yields the protein CASSLQGKGNQPQHF.

The chain uses TRBV9 and TRBJ2-1; the D gene is possibly TRBD1 (5 bases). Germline values: CDR1 SGDLS, CDR2 YYNGEE. V was clipped by 3 bases and J by 8 bases, with 18 bases between them. This CDR3 region has 15 residues. The CDR3 is CASSASPSVRDEQFF. CDR3 DNA: TGTGCCAGCAGCGCATCCCCATCTGTCAGGGATGAGCAGTTCTTC. Complete variable domain (other parts from reference TRBV9 and TRBJ2-1): DSGVTQTPKHLITATGQRVTLRCSPRSGDLSVYWYQQSLDQGLQFLIQYYNGEERAKGNILERFSAQQFPDLHSELNLSSLELGDSALYFCASSASPSVRDEQFFGPGTRLTVL.

This clonotype came up once. The genes are TRBV6-6 and TRBJ1-1, with TRBD1 as a possible D gene (6 bases). V was clipped by 10 bases and J by 3 bases, with 12 bases between them. Germline CDR1 reads MNHNY; CDR2 reads SVGAGI (reference sequence). The CDR3 has 12 amino acids. The CDR3, as DNA: TGTGCCACCCTAGGGGGGTACACTGAAGCTTTCTTT. Its translation is CATLGGYTEAFF.

The CDR3 is CASSLESSGRSEQYF. Here the CDR3 DNA reads TGCGCCAGCAGCTTGGAGAGTAGCGGGAGATCCGAGCAGTACTTC. This rearrangement joins TRBV5-1 to TRBJ2-7; 9 bases align to TRBD2. Germline V lookup: CDR1 SGHRS, CDR2 YFSETQ. V shed 0 bases and J 6 bases; nucleotides not matched to a gene: 7. This CDR3 has 15 amino acids.

The sample holds many counts of this clonotype. The chain uses TRBV3-1 and TRBJ1-1; the D gene is possibly TRBD1 (5 bases). The CDR3 is 14 residues long. V was clipped by 2 bases and J by 4 bases, with 11 bases between them. Germline V CDR1 and CDR2: LGHDT, YNNKEL (reference sequence). The chain's CDR3 is CASSQWGVGTEAFF. CDR3 DNA: TGTGCCAGCAGCCAATGGGGGGTCGGCACTGAAGCTTTCTTT.

The sample holds a few counts of this clonotype. The chain combines TRBV20-1 with TRBJ1-6; D is uncertain. The V end was cut by 4 bases, the J end by 9 bases, with 16 bases between. This CDR3 has 14 residues. Per germline, CDR1 DFQATT and CDR2 SNEGSKA (reference sequence). The CDR3 coding sequence is TGCAGTGCTAACGCGGCGGCCAGCGGTTCACCCCTCCACTTT. As protein: CSANAAASGSPLHF.

This clonotype was picked up a small number of times. The V gene is TRBV29-1, the J gene TRBJ2-1; D perhaps matches TRBD2 (6 bases). Per the germline V gene, CDR1 is SQVTM and CDR2 is ANQGSEA. V dropped 1 base and J dropped 6 bases, with 13 bases sitting between them. The CDR3 is 14 amino acids. CDR3 sequence (DNA): TGCAGCGTTGAAGGCCTAGCGAACATCAATGAGCAGTTCTTC. It translates to CSVEGLANINEQFF.